This TCR beta chain emerged from a study of T cell responses to AZD1222 COVID-19 vaccine. Points from the study as a whole: White British ancestry dominated among donors, who included more females, and clonal diversity was possibly underestimated.

Germline V gene sequence: CDR1 KGHSH, CDR2 LQKENI. The CDR3 sequence is 15 residues long. With V trimmed by 3 bases and J by 4 bases, 4 bases remained unmatched. As concerns this clone: Its antigen is unknown.

The table came from immunoSEQ multiplex PCR; TCRdb's copy has only in-frame clones and leaves some out. Of fewer than 110,000 clones in the sample, 70% to 90% were seen once. The receptor comes from an adult who received the AZD1222 COVID-19 vaccine. V gene TRBV18 combines with J gene TRBJ2-7; 12 bases are shared with TRBD1. The source was peripheral blood, collected 28 days after the second AZD1222 dose. This CDR3 is CASSPWDRGPYEQYF. CDR3 DNA sequence: TGTGCCAGCTCACCGTGGGACAGGGGGCCTTACGAGCAGTACTTC.